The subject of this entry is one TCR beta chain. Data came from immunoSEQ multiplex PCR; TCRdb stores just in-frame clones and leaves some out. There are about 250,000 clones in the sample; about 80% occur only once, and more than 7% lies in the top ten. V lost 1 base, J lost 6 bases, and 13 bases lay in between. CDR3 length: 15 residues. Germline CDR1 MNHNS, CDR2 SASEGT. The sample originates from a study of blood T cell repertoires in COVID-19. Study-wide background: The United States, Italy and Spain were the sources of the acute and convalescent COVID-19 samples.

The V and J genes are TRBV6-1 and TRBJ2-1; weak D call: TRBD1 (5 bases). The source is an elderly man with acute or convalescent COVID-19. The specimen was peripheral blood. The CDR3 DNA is TGTGCCAGCAGTGAAGGGACAAACCTGGGCAATGAGCAGTTCTTC. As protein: CASSEGTNLGNEQFF.